The rows below give T cell receptor beta chains drawn from one sample of a study of cytomegalovirus exposure and HLA in healthy donors. Profiling relied on immunoSEQ multiplex PCR, and the TCRdb table lists in-frame clones only, not all of them. Found here are some 170,000 clones, roughly 80% of them singletons; the top ten hold approximately 7%. Sequencing was carried out using PBMCs. The receptors were sampled from a woman aged 30 to 39 in good health and CMV-seropositive. Both conserved end residues are trimmed from each CDR3. The D gene is left open where the match is weak.

J gene,D gene,V gene,CDR3 protein
TRBJ1-2,TRBD1,TRBV7-8,ASSSGGTGVFVKNYGYT
TRBJ2-7,TRBD1,TRBV6-5,ASRDRAYSYEQY
TRBJ1-2,NA,TRBV7-3,ASSLTMGSPPGGYT
TRBJ1-1,TRBD1,TRBV5-4,ASSLDRGQRNTEAF
TRBJ1-6,TRBD1,TRBV5-6,ASSWGQGNSPLH
TRBJ1-5,NA,TRBV15,ATSSLYFDSNQPQH
TRBJ1-5,NA,TRBV5-1,ASSPQSPGEQPQH
TRBJ1-1,NA,TRBV27,ASSWRGERTEAF
TRBJ2-7,TRBD1,TRBV6-1,ASSDRDREDEQY
TRBJ2-7,TRBD1,TRBV28,ASSFPTRTGTNEQY
TRBJ1-5,NA,TRBV25-1,ASSEFGNQPQH
TRBJ1-5,NA,TRBV6-1,ASGAAPNQPQH
TRBJ2-1,TRBD1,TRBV7-9,ASSFGTGEQF
TRBJ1-3,NA,TRBV30,AWSVVGSSGNTIY
TRBJ2-2,TRBD1,TRBV5-1,ASSRTGDNTGELF
TRBJ1-2,TRBD1,TRBV2,ASSEVGRGDYGYT
TRBJ1-1,NA,TRBV5-1,ASGLGPRTEAF
TRBJ2-1,NA,TRBV4-1,ASSQGWPAGVNEQF
TRBJ1-6,TRBD1,TRBV6-5,ASSYRDSTPLH
TRBJ2-3,NA,TRBV9,ASSGGHSTDTQY
TRBJ1-1,NA,TRBV10-3,AIRIFTGAEAF
TRBJ2-3,TRBD2,TRBV5-1,ASRRTGRADTQY
TRBJ2-1,TRBD2,TRBV13,ASSPNALGLAGGETYNEQF
TRBJ1-1,TRBD1,TRBV11-3,ASNYTGDTEAF
TRBJ2-7,TRBD2,TRBV9,ASSARTSADEQY
TRBJ2-2,NA,TRBV7-2,ASSSNTRVIGGELF
TRBJ1-2,NA,TRBV7-2,ASSLLGLANYGYT
TRBJ1-3,NA,TRBV23-1,ASSQSGAHSGNTIY
TRBJ1-2,NA,TRBV4-3,ASSRVGGSAGYT
TRBJ2-5,TRBD2,TRBV5-1,ASSFGLAGGQETQY
TRBJ2-7,TRBD1,TRBV10-3,AISRDRDSYEQY
TRBJ2-1,TRBD2,TRBV11-2,ASTFGTRGGYEQF
TRBJ1-1,NA,TRBV7-6,ASSLESTGQAF
TRBJ2-6,NA,TRBV6-1,ASSGQTGANVLT
TRBJ2-5,TRBD1,TRBV6-6,ASNPGGETQY
TRBJ1-4,TRBD1,TRBV19,ASSIVRTGDLF
TRBJ1-5,TRBD1,TRBV7-9,ASSLGGQGGQPQH
TRBJ1-1,TRBD1,TRBV7-9,SSSRRDRRGGTEAF
TRBJ1-2,NA,TRBV2,ASSDGAYYGYT
TRBJ1-5,TRBD1,TRBV2,ASSVDRGPQH
TRBJ2-5,NA,TRBV10-2,ANSLLVQETQY
TRBJ2-3,TRBD2,TRBV5-1,ASSLGPSGGADTQY
TRBJ1-3,NA,TRBV11-2,ASSLRSGEQGNTIY
TRBJ1-6,NA,TRBV7-2,ASTPNEGRDSPLH
TRBJ2-7,NA,TRBV11-1,ASSPRFGRGTPYEQY
TRBJ2-1,TRBD1,TRBV9,ASSVGQGQGYNEQF
TRBJ1-1,NA,TRBV6-1,ASSGTAIILLNTEAF
TRBJ2-5,NA,TRBV7-2,ASSFVTSETQY
TRBJ2-3,NA,TRBV7-3,ASSPDRPHTDTQY
TRBJ2-2,NA,TRBV7-9,ASSPRPGTPNTGELF
TRBJ2-5,NA,TRBV19,ASSIGGGGETQY
TRBJ2-7,NA,TRBV28,ASSLQDSPAY
TRBJ2-3,TRBD2,TRBV7-9,ASSLVLAGVGDTQY